This T cell receptor (beta chain) is from a study of control samples from healthy donors and cancer patients. Germline CDR1 reads MNHEY; CDR2 reads SVGEGT. The CDR3 sequence is 15 residues long. The germline V and J ends were trimmed by 4 bases and 2 bases, with 12 bases remaining between them. Libraries were prepared by immunoSEQ multiplex PCR; TCRdb keeps only in-frame clonotypes and omits some of them. The data hold about 160,000 clones, with 96% observed a single time. This sequence joins TRBV6-2 or TRBV6-3 and TRBJ2-1; a weak D match, TRBD2 (6 bases). Sequenced: blood. The TCR sequence derives from a woman aged 25 to 39 in good health. CDR3 residues: CASSFAGTTYNEQFF. For the CDR3, the DNA is TGTGCCAGCAGTTTCGCGGGAACAACCTACAATGAGCAGTTCTTC.